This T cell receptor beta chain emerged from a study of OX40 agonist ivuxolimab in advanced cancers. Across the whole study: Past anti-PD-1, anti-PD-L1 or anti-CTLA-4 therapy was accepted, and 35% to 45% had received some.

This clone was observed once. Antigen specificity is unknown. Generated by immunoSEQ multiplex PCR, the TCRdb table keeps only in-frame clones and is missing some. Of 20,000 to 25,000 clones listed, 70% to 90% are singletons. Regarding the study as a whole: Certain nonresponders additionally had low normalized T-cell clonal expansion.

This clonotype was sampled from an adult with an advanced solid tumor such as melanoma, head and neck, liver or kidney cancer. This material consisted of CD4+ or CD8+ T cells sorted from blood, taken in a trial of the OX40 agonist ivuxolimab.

CDR3 bases: TGTGCCAGCAGCCCTGTTGCGGGGGGTAACTATGGCTACACCTTC. This codes for CASSPVAGGNYGYTF. The rearrangement joins TRBV5-4 to TRBJ1-2, with a possible D match to TRBD1 (5 bases). V lost 4 bases to trimming and J lost 1 base, with 14 bases between them. The CDR3 covers 15 residues. The germline gives CDR1 SGHNT, CDR2 YYREEE (reference sequence). The full variable domain, its missing parts supplied by reference TRBV5-4 and TRBJ1-2, is ETGVTQSPTHLIKTRGQQVTLRCSSQSGHNTVSWYQQALGQGPQFIFQYYREEENGRGNFPPRFSGLQFPNYSSELNVNALELDDSALYLCASSPVAGGNYGYTFGSGTRLTVV.